This T cell receptor beta chain was captured in a study of T cells in Graves' hyperthyroidism and ophthalmopathy. V lost 5 bases and J lost 3; bases outside the gene matches: 8. This CDR3 has 16 residues. Germline V CDR1 and CDR2: KGHDR, SFDVKD. From RNA transcripts, TCR beta CDR3 regions were amplified. Initially, a first-round RT-PCR of the TCR CDR3 employed the HTBI primer set. MiXCR, applied by TCRdb to the multiplex PCR reads, yields one record per CDR3 protein. In the table there are 500,000 to 750,000 distinct CDR3 sequences, 35% to 55% of which are singletons. The sequenced sample consisted of peripheral blood or thyroid tissue (not recorded which). The TCR sequence derives from a woman aged 18-35 years with Graves' hyperthyroidism. V is TRBV24-1 and J is TRBJ1-1; 10 bases fit TRBD1. As DNA, the CDR3 is TGTGCCACCAGTGCTAGAGATGGGACAGGGGACACTGAAGCTTTCTTT. Translated, it gives CATSARDGTGDTEAFF.